The clone carrying this TCR beta chain has just one count. Antigen unknown. The final CDR3 position lacks the conserved phenylalanine or tryptophan, pointing to a likely read error. The data were obtained in a study of T cell repertoires in cytomegalovirus infection. Study-level points and caveats: Ex vivo responses were dominated by HLA-C-restricted CMV-specific TCR beta clonotypes.

The V gene end was trimmed by 0 bases and the J gene end by 5 bases; junction bases not matched to a gene: 1. Germline-derived CDR1 and CDR2 are SGHAT and FQNNGV. The length of the CDR3 is 15 residues. TCRdb re-derived calls from the reads in MiXCR, one entry per CDR3 protein. The table has about a million distinct CDR3 sequences, approximately 31% seen once. The receptor comes from a human donor in good health (CMV status not recorded). Some clones in this sample may be carry-over from other donors' samples. Sequencing used cultured CD8+ T cells from PBMCs, obtained from culture after CMV antigen stimulation. The V call is TRBV11-2, the J call TRBJ2-7; 13 bases align to TRBD2. The CDR3 DNA sequence: TGTGCCAGCAGCTTAGAGGGACTAGCGGGGAACGAGCAGTACGGC. It yields the protein CASSLEGLAGNEQYG.